A single T cell receptor (beta chain) is shown here with its context. Its target is unknown. Scientists made TCR beta libraries using quantitative 5'-RACE with molecular barcodes. TCRdb reprocessed the 5' RACE reads via MiXCR and lists one record per CDR3 protein. The repertoire holds under 300,000 distinct CDR3 sequences, with about 20% as singletons. This sample stems from a study of CD8 T cells in ankylosing spondylitis. Whole-study findings and limits: Those disease-linked clones were CD8+; they were also relatively rare in peripheral blood. Blood from ankylosing spondylitis patients appeared to carry a characteristic roughly eight-variant TCR beta motif. Significantly higher representation of disease-linked clones was reported for matched ankylosing spondylitis synovial fluid.

The CDR3 is 12 residues long. Germline CDR1 and CDR2: SQVTM and ANQGSEA. Between the trimmed V and J ends, which lost 7 bases and 1 base, there was a span of 11 bases. The clonotype comes from a male donor with ankylosing spondylitis or in good health (not recorded which). The V and J genes are TRBV29-1 and TRBJ2-7, with D perhaps given as TRBD1 or TRBD2 (5 bases each). The sequenced sample was blood, either unsorted or a sorted T cell fraction (not recorded which). This chain's CDR3 is CSGGAGSYEQYF. The CDR3 nucleotides are TGCAGCGGAGGGGCAGGTTCCTACGAGCAGTACTTC.